Presented here are 20 T cell receptor beta chains from one specimen sequenced in a study of beta chain features in type 1 diabetes. Whole-study findings and limits: Across all four CD4+ subsets, people with type 1 diabetes showed modestly shorter TCRB CDR3s.

Their target antigens are unknown. The investigators reverse transcribed all of the isolated RNA, so they sequenced expressed TCRB transcripts. This table comes from immunoSEQ multiplex PCR, and its TCRdb copy is limited to in-frame clones, with some not included. Here the sample spans about 280,000 clones, roughly 15% being singletons. The source material was naive CD4+ T cells from blood. The receptor set was obtained from a man aged 18 to 29 with type 1 diabetes.

The chain uses TRBV5-4 and TRBJ2-7, with D possibly TRBD1 on 6 matching bases. V was cut by 4 bases and J by 5 bases, with 19 bases left in between. Germline CDR1 is SGHNT and CDR2 is YYREEE (reference sequence). This CDR3 comprises 15 residues. CDR3 sequence: CASSRQELQSDEQYF. CDR3 coding DNA: TGTGCCAGCAGCCGACAGGAACTCCAAAGTGACGAGCAGTACTTC.

This clone has a handful of counts. The chain employs TRBV18 and TRBJ2-1; possibly TRBD2 for D (6 bases). V lost 0 bases, J lost 2 bases, and 8 bases lay in between. The CDR3 has 15 amino acids. Germline V CDR1 and CDR2: KGHSH, LQKENI. The CDR3 DNA reads as TGTGCCAGCTCACCACCGGGACTGACCTACAATGAGCAGTTCTTC. Protein product: CASSPPGLTYNEQFF.

This clone occurred a few times. The V and J genes are TRBV6-5 and TRBJ2-5; D is ambiguous. Per germline, CDR1 MNHEY and CDR2 SVGAGI. V lost 4 bases and J 4 bases, leaving 4 bases between the germline ends. The CDR3 has 11 amino acids. CDR3 residues: CASSSVETQYF. Written as DNA, the CDR3 is TGTGCCAGCAGTTCCGTAGAGACCCAGTACTTC.

Only a few counts were recorded for this clone. This chain joins TRBV5-1 and TRBJ1-1, with D possibly TRBD1 on 6 matching bases. The V end was cut by 1 base, the J end by 5 bases, with 15 bases between. CDR1 and CDR2 from the germline V gene are SGHRS and YFSETQ. There are 15 residues in the CDR3. The CDR3 region has the DNA TGCGCCAGCAGCTTGATGCAGGGGAAGAGGACTGAAGCTTTCTTT. It specifies CASSLMQGKRTEAFF.

As to this clone: Other DNA sequences in the sample encode the same CDR3. The chain has TRBV10-3 and TRBJ2-7; 8 nucleotides align to TRBD1. The germline V gene has CDR1 ENHRY and CDR2 SYGVKD. V dropped 0 bases and J dropped 1; count of bases not matched to a gene: 5. The CDR3 extends over 16 amino acids. CDR3 region: CAISESGTGGSYEQYF. The DNA for the CDR3 is TGTGCCATCAGTGAGTCCGGCACAGGGGGGTCCTACGAGCAGTACTTC.

This chain uses TRBV6-6 with TRBJ1-5; tentatively, D is TRBD1 (5 bases). V lost 5 bases and J lost 7, with 9 bases in between. The CDR3 runs 12 residues. CDR1 MNHNY and CDR2 SVGAGI come from the germline V gene (reference sequence). The CDR3 nucleotides are TGTGCCAGCAGTCCAGGGCGCCAGCCCCAGCATTTT. As protein: CASSPGRQPQHF.

J is TRBJ2-7 and V is TRBV9; 7 positions match TRBD2. Germline loops: CDR1 SGDLS, CDR2 YYNGEE. The CDR3 has 15 amino acids. The J segment lost 7 bases and the V segment lost 0 bases, leaving 10 bases of the junction unmatched. Here the CDR3 reads CASSVGGGRVGEQYF. The CDR3, as DNA: TGTGCCAGCAGCGTAGGAGGTGGGAGGGTCGGTGAGCAGTACTTC. The whole variable domain, remainder taken from reference TRBV9 and TRBJ2-7, is DSGVTQTPKHLITATGQRVTLRCSPRSGDLSVYWYQQSLDQGLQFLIQYYNGEERAKGNILERFSAQQFPDLHSELNLSSLELGDSALYFCASSVGGGRVGEQYFGPGTRLTVT.

The chain has TRBV27 and TRBJ1-4, with 7 positions matching TRBD1. The trim removed 6 bases at V and 7 bases at J, leaving 8 bases unmatched. CDR3 length: 14 residues. Germline CDR1 and CDR2: MNHEY and SMNVEV (reference sequence). CDR3 DNA: TGTGCCAGCAGACTGACAGGGTTAAGTGAAAAACTGTTTTTT. Its translation: CASRLTGLSEKLFF.

V gene TRBV6-5 combines with J gene TRBJ2-5; D ambiguous. Per germline, CDR1 MNHEY and CDR2 SVGAGI. The length of the CDR3 is 11 residues. With 5 bases removed from V and 7 bases from J, the gap between germline ends came to 8 bases. As DNA, the CDR3 is TGTGCCAGCAGTGCAATCGGGACCCAGTACTTC. Translating gives CASSAIGTQYF.

This clone was observed a handful of times. CDR3 amino acids: CASSFGREHTGELFF. The CDR3, as DNA: TGCGCCAGCAGCTTTGGACGGGAGCACACCGGGGAGCTGTTTTTT. V usage is TRBV5-1 and J usage is TRBJ2-2; tentatively, D is TRBD2 (6 bases). Per the germline V gene, CDR1 is SGHRS and CDR2 is YFSETQ. This CDR3 has 15 amino acids. V shed 2 bases and J shed 3 bases, with 11 bases lying between them.

The chain uses TRBV25-1 and TRBJ2-1; no firm D call. Trimming took 2 bases from V and 5 from J, leaving 16 bases between them. CDR1 MGHDK and CDR2 SYGVNS come from the germline V gene. The CDR3 totals 16 residues. The CDR3, as DNA: TGTGCCAGCAGTGAACTCCTAGGCCTCCTCCACAATGAGCAGTTCTTC. Translation gives CASSELLGLLHNEQFF.

V usage is TRBV25-1 and J usage is TRBJ2-1; no reliable D call. This CDR3 is built from 13 residues. Per germline, CDR1 MGHDK and CDR2 SYGVNS. Trimming left V 5 bases short and J 10 bases short, with 15 bases between. The CDR3 reads CASSLLRSLEQFF. The CDR3 DNA follows: TGTGCCAGCAGTCTCCTCAGGTCTTTGGAGCAGTTCTTC.

This clone was picked up a small number of times. The chain is built from TRBV7-8 and TRBJ1-1; D not resolved. V lost 5 bases to trimming and J lost 5 bases, with 18 bases between them. CDR1 and CDR2 (germline): SGHVS, FQNEAQ. CDR3 length: 15 amino acids. The CDR3 DNA sequence: TGTGCCAGCAGCCCCAAGCGCACATTCGGAACTGAAGCTTTCTTT. Encoded protein: CASSPKRTFGTEAFF. Combining the CDR3 with reference TRBV7-8 and TRBJ1-1 gives the whole variable domain GAGVSQSPRYKVAKRGQDVALRCDPISGHVSLFWYQQALGQGPEFLTYFQNEAQLDKSGLPSDRFFAERPEGSVSTLKIQRTQQEDSAVYLCASSPKRTFGTEAFFGQGTRLTVV.

There are a few counts of this clone. This sequence joins TRBV28 and TRBJ2-6, with D maybe TRBD2 (5 bases). Per germline, CDR1 MDHEN and CDR2 SYDVKM. V shed 6 bases and J shed 0 bases, with 15 bases lying between them. This CDR3 is built from 17 residues. CDR3 sequence reads: CASSPREGISGANVLTF. CDR3 DNA: TGTGCCAGCAGCCCCCGGGAAGGGATCTCTGGGGCCAACGTCCTGACTTTC.

The chain uses TRBV28 and TRBJ1-2; D gene unclear. Trimming pared 6 bases from V and 4 bases from J, leaving 12 bases between. Germline lookup yields CDR1 MDHEN and CDR2 SYDVKM. The CDR3 loop spans 13 amino acids. The CDR3 reads CASSQGSPYGYTF. In nucleotides, the CDR3 is TGTGCCAGCAGCCAAGGGAGCCCCTATGGCTACACCTTC.

This rearrangement joins TRBV5-1 to TRBJ2-1; 10 bases line up with TRBD1. Germline V lookup: CDR1 SGHRS, CDR2 YFSETQ. The trim removed 3 bases at V and 3 bases at J, leaving 12 bases unmatched. The CDR3 contains 18 residues. This chain's CDR3 is CASSSPDRGSALYNEQFF. CDR3 in DNA: TGCGCCAGCAGCTCCCCGGACAGGGGGTCGGCGCTCTACAATGAGCAGTTCTTC.

This clone has a handful of counts. The CDR3 DNA is TGCGCCAGCAGCTTGCTGGGCAACTACAATGAGCAGTTCTTC. Encoded protein: CASSLLGNYNEQFF. J is TRBJ2-1 and V is TRBV5-1; D remains unclear. Trimming shortened V by 1 base and J by 3 bases, and 8 bases separated the two germline ends. This CDR3 has 14 amino acids. CDR1 and CDR2 (germline): SGHRS, YFSETQ.

The J gene is TRBJ2-7, the V gene TRBV27; possibly TRBD2 for D (5 bases). In germline, CDR1 is MNHEY, CDR2 SMNVEV (reference sequence). Trimming removed 5 bases at V and 1 base at J, with 18 bases between. The CDR3 sequence is 16 residues long. The CDR3 DNA follows: TGTGCCAGCAGTCCAAACCTAGGACTTAGTTCCTACGAGCAGTACTTC. Its translation is CASSPNLGLSSYEQYF.

This clone was found a few times. The CDR3 DNA reads as TGTGCCAGCAGTTACTCGATTACAGGCTCCTACGAGCAGTACTTC. Translating gives CASSYSITGSYEQYF. The chain joins TRBV6-5 to TRBJ2-7, with D maybe TRBD1 (5 bases). Per germline, CDR1 MNHEY and CDR2 SVGAGI. V was clipped by 0 bases and J by 0 bases, with 9 bases between them. The CDR3 sequence is 15 residues long.

CDR3 sequence: CASSPGPDRGPYRANYGYTF. DNA for the CDR3: TGTGCCAGCAGTCCTGGCCCGGACAGGGGGCCATACCGAGCTAACTATGGCTACACCTTC. The rearrangement links TRBV14 to TRBJ1-2; 11 bases fit TRBD1. The length of the CDR3 is 20 residues. Germline V gene data show CDR1 as SGHDN and CDR2 as FVKESK. J was trimmed by 0 bases and V by 6 bases; bases with no gene match: 18.